The 25 T cell receptor beta chains presented below share a single source sample, sequenced in a study of regulatory dendritic cells for organ transplantation. The repertoire was sequenced with immunoSEQ multiplex PCR; TCRdb's copy has only in-frame clones and lacks some. The sample carries roughly 35,000 clones, 85% to 90% recorded once. The sequencing sample was made of naive CD4+ T cells from blood. Subset meaning: CD45RA+ naive T cells. These receptors originate from a human donor in good health.

This clone came up a few times. The CDR3 protein is CASSSPNRDVGYEQYF. DNA for the CDR3: TGTGCCAGCAGCTCCCCGAACCGGGACGTGGGCTACGAGCAGTACTTC. The rearrangement joins TRBV7-9 to TRBJ2-7; D could derive from TRBD1 or TRBD2 (5 bases each). The CDR3 totals 16 residues. The germline V and J ends were trimmed by 4 bases and 3 bases, with 19 bases remaining between them. Germline CDR1 is SEHNR and CDR2 is FQNEAQ (reference sequence). Filled out from reference TRBV7-9 and TRBJ2-7, the complete variable domain reads DTGVSQNPRHKITKRGQNVTFRCDPISEHNRLYWYRQTLGQGPEFLTYFQNEAQLEKSRLLSDRFSAERPKGSFSTLEIQRTEQGDSAMYLCASSSPNRDVGYEQYFGPGTRLTVT.

The chain is built from TRBV19 and TRBJ2-6, with D maybe TRBD2 (5 bases). Germline loops: CDR1 LNHDA, CDR2 SQIVND (reference sequence). The CDR3 runs 18 residues. V lost 5 bases and J lost 2, with 19 bases in between. In DNA, the CDR3 is TGTGCCAGTAGTCCCTATCGAGGGAGCAAAACTGGGGCCAACGTCCTGACTTTC. It codes for CASSPYRGSKTGANVLTF.

This chain links TRBV10-1 with TRBJ1-4; D uncertain. V was clipped by 6 bases and J by 2 bases, with 19 bases between them. Germline values: CDR1 WNHNN, CDR2 SYGVQD (reference sequence). The CDR3 runs to 17 residues. For the CDR3, the DNA is TGCGCCAGCAGGAAAACTTGGGCTTGGTTGACTAATGAAAAACTGTTTTTT. Translating gives CASRKTWAWLTNEKLFF.

Concerning this clone: A junction boundary mismatches the germline segment, possibly from a read error. The rearrangement joins TRBV4-1 to TRBJ2-3, with TRBD2 matching over 13 bases. The CDR3 is 13 residues long. Germline V gene sequence: CDR1 MGHRA, CDR2 YSYEKL. CDR3 bases: TGCGCCAGCAGCCCAATGGGACTAGCGGGAATGAATTTT. Protein: CASSPMGLAGMNF.

V usage is TRBV18 and J usage is TRBJ2-3; TRBD2 matches 7 bases. The CDR3 covers 16 residues. J lost 4 bases, V lost 3 bases, and 10 bases had no gene match. CDR1 and CDR2 (germline): KGHSH, LQKENI. The CDR3 nucleotides read TGTGCCAGCTCACCCCTAGAAGCGGGGACCGCAGATACGCAGTATTTT. Residues: CASSPLEAGTADTQYF.

This rearrangement joins TRBV7-9 to TRBJ2-7; D perhaps matches TRBD1 (5 bases). V was clipped by 5 bases and J by 4 bases, with 9 bases between them. This CDR3 has 12 amino acids. Germline CDR1 and CDR2: SEHNR and FQNEAQ (reference sequence). CDR3 DNA sequence: TGTGCCAGCAGCCAACAGGTGTACGAGCAGTACTTC. It yields the protein CASSQQVYEQYF.

CDR3 loop: CASIETGPATNEKLFF. The CDR3 nucleotides are TGTGCCAGCATCGAAACAGGGCCTGCAACTAATGAAAAACTGTTTTTT. The chain has TRBV28 and TRBJ1-4, with a possible D match to TRBD1 (6 bases). The V end lost 7 bases, the J end lost 0 bases, and 15 bases lay between the germline ends. This CDR3 region has 16 residues. CDR1 and CDR2 from the germline V gene are MDHEN and SYDVKM. Full variable domain (missing parts from reference TRBV28 and TRBJ1-4): DVKVTQSSRYLVKRTGEKVFLECVQDMDHENMFWYRQDPGLGLRLIYFSYDVKMKEKGDIPEGYSVSREKKERFSLILESASTNQTSMYLCASIETGPATNEKLFFGSGTQLSVL.

The rearrangement uses TRBV7-9 and TRBJ2-3, with D perhaps matching TRBD1 (7 bases). CDR1 SEHNR and CDR2 FQNEAQ come from the germline V gene (reference sequence). Trimming stripped 5 bases from V and 8 bases from J, with 20 bases between. The length of the CDR3 is 15 residues. The CDR3 is CASSGQATRRGTQYF. For the CDR3, the DNA is TGTGCCAGCAGCGGACAGGCTACTAGGAGGGGTACGCAGTATTTT.

The chain links TRBV4-3 to TRBJ1-6; 9 nucleotides line up with TRBD1. The CDR3 has 16 amino acids. Germline V gene sequence: CDR1 LGHNA, CDR2 YSLEER. Trimming took 6 bases from V and 10 from J; bases not matched to a gene: 13. CDR3 protein: CASRDLQGAPGSPLHF. The CDR3 DNA sequence: TGCGCCAGCAGGGATTTACAGGGGGCGCCCGGATCACCCCTCCACTTT.

This clone occurred a few times. The chain is built from TRBV6-5 and TRBJ1-6, with TRBD1 as a possible D gene (5 bases). Germline values: CDR1 MNHEY, CDR2 SVGAGI. This CDR3 comprises 15 residues. Trimming took 0 bases from V and 10 from J, leaving 13 bases between them. The CDR3 loop reads CASSYSRGPGSPLHF. Here the CDR3 DNA reads TGTGCCAGCAGTTACTCGAGGGGCCCTGGATCACCCCTCCACTTT.

The V call is TRBV27, the J call TRBJ1-2; TRBD1 is a possible D gene (5 bases). Germline CDR1 reads MNHEY; CDR2 reads SMNVEV (reference sequence). The CDR3 sequence is 12 residues long. V was pared by 6 bases and J by 0 bases, with 5 bases between. The DNA of the CDR3 is TGTGCCAGCAGGACAGCTAACTATGGCTACACCTTC. This gives the protein CASRTANYGYTF.

This chain connects TRBV30 to TRBJ1-2; the match to TRBD1 covers 7 bases. J lost 0 bases, V lost 3 bases, and 7 bases had no gene match. CDR3 size: 15 residues. In germline, CDR1 is GTSNPN, CDR2 SVGIG (reference sequence). The CDR3 region has the DNA TGTGCCTGGAGGAGACAGGGCATAGCTAACTATGGCTACACCTTC. Residues: CAWRRQGIANYGYTF.

The chain is built from TRBV7-3 and TRBJ2-5; 12 nucleotides agree with TRBD2. Germline CDR1 SGHTA, CDR2 FQGTGA. The trim removed 5 bases at V and 2 bases at J, leaving 6 bases unmatched. The CDR3 consists of 16 residues. The CDR3 coding sequence is TGTGCCAGCAGCCCCGCCCTAGCGGGGGGGCAAGAGACCCAGTACTTC. The encoded protein is CASSPALAGGQETQYF.

This clone was detected once. The V and J genes are TRBV6-1 and TRBJ1-1, with 9 bases aligning to TRBD1. J lost 7 bases, V lost 4 bases, and 10 bases had no gene match. Germline V CDR1 and CDR2: MNHNS, SASEGT. CDR3 length equals 15 residues. The chain's CDR3 is CASSARWGTGLEAFF. The CDR3 DNA follows: TGTGCCAGCAGTGCCCGGTGGGGGACAGGGCTTGAAGCTTTCTTT.

This rearrangement joins TRBV6-1 to TRBJ2-3; 10 nucleotides line up with TRBD2. Per the germline V gene, CDR1 is MNHNS and CDR2 is SASEGT. The J segment lost 6 bases and the V segment lost 6 bases, leaving 6 bases of the junction unmatched. The CDR3 runs to 14 residues. The CDR3 loop reads CASRLAGASDTQYF. The CDR3 bases are TGTGCCAGCAGGCTAGCGGGAGCCTCGGATACGCAGTATTTT.

Only one count was recorded for this clone. The rearrangement joins TRBV27 to TRBJ2-5; possibly TRBD1 for D (6 bases). Trimming shortened V by 5 bases and J by 5 bases, and 18 bases separated the two germline ends. The CDR3 length is 15 residues. The V gene's germline CDR1 is MNHEY and CDR2 SMNVEV (reference sequence). CDR3 DNA: TGTGCCAGCAGTAATTGGGGCAGGGGTGACGAGACCCAGTACTTC. Amino acids: CASSNWGRGDETQYF.

The chain recombines TRBV2 with TRBJ2-7; 8 bases map to TRBD2. CDR1 and CDR2 from the germline V gene are SNHLY and FYNNEI. The CDR3 covers 15 residues. The J segment lost 7 bases and the V segment lost 6 bases, leaving 14 bases of the junction unmatched. This chain's CDR3 is CASSALSGGIGEQYF. CDR3 coding DNA: TGTGCCAGCAGCGCCCTGAGCGGGGGAATCGGGGAGCAGTACTTC.

The chain employs TRBV30 and TRBJ1-6; D call uncertain. The CDR3 runs to 13 residues. Per germline, CDR1 GTSNPN and CDR2 SVGIG (reference sequence). The V end was cut by 2 bases, the J end by 9 bases, with 11 bases between. The CDR3 is CAWSLREGSPLHF. The CDR3 DNA reads TGTGCCTGGAGTCTCCGCGAGGGTTCACCCCTCCACTTT.

This rearrangement joins TRBV6-5 to TRBJ1-5; the match to TRBD1 covers 7 bases. Trimming at V came to 6 bases and at J to 4 bases, leaving 6 bases not matched to a gene. The CDR3 runs 14 residues. Germline V lookup: CDR1 MNHEY, CDR2 SVGAGI. CDR3 residues: CASSTTGENQPQHF. The CDR3, as DNA: TGTGCCAGCAGCACCACAGGGGAAAATCAGCCCCAGCATTTT.

The J gene is TRBJ1-5, the V gene TRBV7-8; TRBD1 agrees at 7 bases. Germline assignment: CDR1 SGHVS and CDR2 FQNEAQ. The CDR3 totals 16 residues. With 5 bases clipped from V and 0 bases from J, the junction kept 7 bases outside the gene matches. Here the CDR3 DNA reads TGTGCCAGCAGCCAAGGACAGGCGTCTAGCAATCAGCCCCAGCATTTT. The encoded protein is CASSQGQASSNQPQHF. Supplemented by reference TRBV7-8 and TRBJ1-5, the full variable domain reads GAGVSQSPRYKVAKRGQDVALRCDPISGHVSLFWYQQALGQGPEFLTYFQNEAQLDKSGLPSDRFFAERPEGSVSTLKIQRTQQEDSAVYLCASSQGQASSNQPQHFGDGTRLSIL.

The chain links TRBV7-8 to TRBJ1-4, with 8 bases that match TRBD1. CDR3 length equals 16 residues. Germline-derived CDR1 and CDR2 are SGHVS and FQNEAQ. The junction had 7 bases not matched to a gene; V was cut back by 5 bases and J by 2 bases. CDR3 region: CASSQGWTGTNEKLFF. DNA for the CDR3: TGTGCCAGCAGCCAAGGTTGGACAGGGACTAATGAAAAACTGTTTTTT. The complete variable domain, with remaining parts taken from reference TRBV7-8 and TRBJ1-4, reads GAGVSQSPRYKVAKRGQDVALRCDPISGHVSLFWYQQALGQGPEFLTYFQNEAQLDKSGLPSDRFFAERPEGSVSTLKIQRTQQEDSAVYLCASSQGWTGTNEKLFFGSGTQLSVL.

The genes are TRBV11-2 and TRBJ2-7, with 7 bases matching TRBD1. This CDR3 region has 14 residues. Germline-derived CDR1 and CDR2 are SGHAT and FQNNGV. After removal of 5 bases from V and 2 bases from J, the junction contained 6 bases not matched to a gene. This CDR3 is CASSAYRGTYEQYF. CDR3 nucleotides: TGTGCCAGCAGCGCCTACAGGGGTACCTACGAGCAGTACTTC.

This rearrangement joins TRBV5-1 to TRBJ2-7; D is unresolved. The V end lost 0 bases, the J end lost 0 bases, and 4 bases lay between the germline ends. The CDR3 is 13 residues long. The germline CDR1 and CDR2 sequences are SGHRS and YFSETQ. The CDR3 sequence: CASSLGVSYEQYF. As DNA, the CDR3 is TGCGCCAGCAGCTTGGGGGTCTCCTACGAGCAGTACTTC.

The chain uses TRBV6-6 and TRBJ2-7; D is ambiguous. Germline V gene sequence: CDR1 MNHNY, CDR2 SVGAGI (reference sequence). The CDR3 loop spans 15 amino acids. V was cut by 0 bases and J by 2 bases, with 11 bases left in between. CDR3 sequence: CASSYSNSGAYEQYF. CDR3 coding DNA: TGTGCCAGCAGTTACTCGAATTCCGGAGCCTACGAGCAGTACTTC.

Note on this clone: Relative to the germline gene, one junction end is altered; a read error may explain this. The chain is built from TRBV7-8 and TRBJ2-7, with TRBD2 as a possible D gene (6 bases). Germline V gene data show CDR1 as SGHVS and CDR2 as FQNEAQ. This CDR3 has 16 residues. CDR3 sequence reads: CASSLVVGGPSGPPHF. The CDR3 region has the DNA TGTGCCAGCAGCTTAGTAGTCGGGGGTCCCTCAGGTCCGCCGCACTTC.